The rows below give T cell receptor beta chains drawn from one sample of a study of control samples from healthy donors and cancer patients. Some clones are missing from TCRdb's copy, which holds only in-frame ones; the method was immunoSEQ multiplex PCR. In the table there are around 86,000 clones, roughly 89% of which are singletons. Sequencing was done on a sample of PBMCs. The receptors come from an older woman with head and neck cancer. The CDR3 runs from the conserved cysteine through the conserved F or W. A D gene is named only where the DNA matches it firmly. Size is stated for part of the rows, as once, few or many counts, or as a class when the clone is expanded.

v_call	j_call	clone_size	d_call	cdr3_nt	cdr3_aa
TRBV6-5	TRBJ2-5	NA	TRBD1	TGTGCCAGCATCGCAGGGGGTTACCTTCGGGGGACCCAGTACTTC	CASIAGGYLRGTQYF
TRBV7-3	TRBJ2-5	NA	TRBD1	TGTGCCAGCAGCCGACAGGGGCTGGAGACCCAGTACTTC	CASSRQGLETQYF
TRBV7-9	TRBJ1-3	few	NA	TGTGCCAGCAGCTTTGGGGCGATCTCTGGAAACACCATATATTTT	CASSFGAISGNTIYF
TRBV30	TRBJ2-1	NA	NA	TGTGCCTGGAACCAGGGAACCTACAATGAGCAGTTCTTC	CAWNQGTYNEQFF
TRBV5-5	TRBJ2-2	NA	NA	TGTGCCAGCAGCTTGCGGGTGGAGGCGAACACCGGGGAGCTGTTTTTT	CASSLRVEANTGELFF
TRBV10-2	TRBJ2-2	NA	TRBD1	TGCGCCAGCAGTCCATTGAGACAGGGCGACGGGGAGCTGTTTTTT	CASSPLRQGDGELFF
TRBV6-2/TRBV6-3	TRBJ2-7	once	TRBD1	TGTGCCAGCAGCCACAGGGGGTACGAGCAGTACTTC	CASSHRGYEQYF
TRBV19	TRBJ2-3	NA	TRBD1	TGTGCCAGCGGGACAGCGAGCACAGATACGCAGTATTTT	CASGTASTDTQYF
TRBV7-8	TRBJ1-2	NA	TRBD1	TGTGCCAGCAGCCTTCAGGCCGGACAGGCCCATGGCTACACCTTC	CASSLQAGQAHGYTF
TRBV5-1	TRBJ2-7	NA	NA	TGCGCCAGCAGCCGGGACACCACCTACGAGCAGTACTTC	CASSRDTTYEQYF
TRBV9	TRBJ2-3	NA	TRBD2	TGTGCCAGCAGCGCCGAGACTAGCGGGAGATTCACAGATACGCAGTATTTT	CASSAETSGRFTDTQYF
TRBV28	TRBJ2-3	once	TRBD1	TGTGCCAGCAGTTCCTGGGGACAGGGGTTCCCAGATACGCAGTATTTT	CASSSWGQGFPDTQYF
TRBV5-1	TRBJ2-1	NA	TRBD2	TGCGCCAGCAGCTCCTCCCCGGGGGGGGGTTCTCCCTACAATGAGCAGTTCTTC	CASSSSPGGGSPYNEQFF
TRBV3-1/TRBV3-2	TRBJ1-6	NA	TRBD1	TGTGCCAGCAGCCACGTCCCGGGACAGGGGAAGAATTCACCCCTCCACTTT	CASSHVPGQGKNSPLHF
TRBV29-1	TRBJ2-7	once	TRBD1	TGCAGCGTTAGAGTGACAGGGGTGATTGGAGAGCAGTACTTC	CSVRVTGVIGEQYF
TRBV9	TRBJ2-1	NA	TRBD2	TGTGCCAGCAGCGTAGGGTGGGGGACTAGCGGGAGGGCCGCCAACAATGAGCAGTTCTTC	CASSVGWGTSGRAANNEQFF
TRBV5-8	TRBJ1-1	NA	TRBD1	TGTGCCAGCAGCCCCGGACAGGGGATGTATTCGAACACTGAAGCTTTCTTT	CASSPGQGMYSNTEAFF
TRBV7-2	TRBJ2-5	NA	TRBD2	TGTGCCAGCAGCCCGGGACTAGCGGGAGTAGAGACCCAGTACTTC	CASSPGLAGVETQYF
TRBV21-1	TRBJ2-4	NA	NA	TGTGCCAGCGCAGGCGACCGCAAAAACATTCAGTACTTC	CASAGDRKNIQYF
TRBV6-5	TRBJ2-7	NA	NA	TGTGCCAGCAGTTCCCCTAAGGGGGCCTACGAGCAGTACTTC	CASSSPKGAYEQYF
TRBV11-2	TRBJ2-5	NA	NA	TGTGCCAGCAGCTACGAAGAGACCCAGTACTTC	CASSYEETQYF
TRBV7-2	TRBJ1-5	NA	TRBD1	TGTGCCAGCAGCCGGACAGGCGGGGATCAGCCCCAGCATTTT	CASSRTGGDQPQHF
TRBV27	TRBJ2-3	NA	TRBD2	TGTGCCAGCAGTTTATCGTTTACCAGACTAGCGGGGAGCACAGATACGCAGTATTTT	CASSLSFTRLAGSTDTQYF
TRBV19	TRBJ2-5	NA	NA	TGTGCCAGTAGTATAGGGGGCGCAGGACAAGAGACCCAGTACTTC	CASSIGGAGQETQYF
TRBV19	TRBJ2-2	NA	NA	TGTGCCAGTAGTGCCGGACGGAGGAACACCGGGGAGCTGTTTTTT	CASSAGRRNTGELFF
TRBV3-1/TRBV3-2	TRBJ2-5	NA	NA	TGTGCCAGCAGCCCTCGGATAGGGCGGAAACAAGAGACCCAGTACTTC	CASSPRIGRKQETQYF
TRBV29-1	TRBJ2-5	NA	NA	TGCAGCGTTGTGATTACCGGAGGGGAGACCCAGTACTTC	CSVVITGGETQYF
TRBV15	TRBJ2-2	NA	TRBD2	TGTGCCACCAGCAGAACCCGACTAGCGGGAGGAGGGGAGCTGTTTTTT	CATSRTRLAGGGELFF
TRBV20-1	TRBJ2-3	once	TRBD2	TGCAGTGCTAGTGTGCGGGAGGGCTCGCATACGCAGTATTTT	CSASVREGSHTQYF
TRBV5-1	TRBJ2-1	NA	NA	TGCGCCAGCAGCTTGGCTGCAAGCTCCTACAATGAGCAGTTCTTC	CASSLAASSYNEQFF
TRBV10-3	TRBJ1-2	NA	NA	TGTGCCATCAGTGAGGGCAGAGAGGATAACTATGGCTACACCTTC	CAISEGREDNYGYTF
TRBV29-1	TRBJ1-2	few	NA	TGCAGCGTTGAAAGCTTACGGTTCTATGGCTACACCTTC	CSVESLRFYGYTF
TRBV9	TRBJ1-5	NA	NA	TGTGCCAGCAGCGTAGGAGGGGATAATCAGCCCCAGCATTTT	CASSVGGDNQPQHF